The sequence of this T cell receptor (beta chain) was determined in a study of T cells after yellow fever vaccination. Study-wide results and limits: Post-booster samples contained most primary-vaccination clones (approximately 95% CD4, 88% CD8). A weaker secondary response peaked on day 5, the primary on day 15.

Germline assignment: CDR1 ENHRY and CDR2 SYGVKD. The CDR3 is 17 residues long. Germline trimming cut 2 bases from V and 0 bases from J; bases unmatched to any gene: 5. As to this clonotype: As yet, its antigen is unknown.

As TCR cDNA was made by 5'RACE template switching, a universal primer site and UMIs were added. Each CDR3 protein is one row after TCRdb ran MiXCR on the 5' RACE reads. The profile shows hundreds of thousands of distinct CDR3 sequences, over 9% of them singletons. The chain couples TRBV10-3 to TRBJ2-3; 10 nucleotides line up with TRBD2. The source material was PBMCs, sampled on the day of the yellow fever booster vaccination. The source is a man under 40 who received the YFV17D yellow fever vaccine. CDR3: CAISETLAGASTDTQYF. The CDR3 bases are TGTGCCATCAGTGAGACTCTAGCGGGGGCTAGCACAGATACGCAGTATTTT.